This TCR beta chain was profiled in a study of T cell responses to AZD1222 COVID-19 vaccine. Background on the study: Pooling of second doses given at about 4 or about 12 weeks was done. Whole-study results and caveats: Just a handful of AZD1222 recipients were seropositive at baseline. Once two AZD1222 doses were given, Spike-specific TCR breadth and depth went up.

Assay: immunoSEQ multiplex PCR; the TCRdb copy retains only in-frame clones and omits some. The sample shows about 170,000 clones, about 92% of them seen only once. V lost 6 bases and J lost 3, with 12 bases in between. The germline gives CDR1 WSHSY, CDR2 SAAADI. The CDR3 has 14 amino acids. In the case of this clone: The antigen is not known.

The source material was peripheral blood, sampled on day 0 of AZD1222 vaccination. The sequence was obtained from an adult in good health. The rearrangement uses TRBV10-2 and TRBJ1-5; no firm D call. This CDR3 is CASSARGPNQPQHF. DNA of the CDR3: TGCGCCAGCAGCGCCAGAGGCCCCAATCAGCCCCAGCATTTT.